Listed below are T cell receptor beta chains from one sample, sequenced in a study of cytomegalovirus exposure and HLA in healthy donors. Generated by immunoSEQ multiplex PCR, the TCRdb table keeps only in-frame clones and is missing some. The sample yields about 140,000 clones, approximately 82% seen once. The sample taken for sequencing was PBMCs. The source of these receptors is a man aged 18 to 35 in good health and CMV-seropositive. The CDR3 runs from the conserved cysteine through the conserved F or W. Fields, in order: clone size, V gene, D gene, J gene, CDR3 protein, CDR3 DNA. The D gene is left open where the match is weak. Clone size is not always given. Where it is, it says once, few, many or a class for expanded clones.

size: once
V: TRBV7-2
D: TRBD2
J: TRBJ2-1
CDR3: CASRTMTGTSGYNEQFF
DNA: TGTGCCAGCAGGACGATGACCGGGACTAGCGGGTACAATGAGCAGTTCTTC

size: NA
V: TRBV6-1
D: TRBD1
J: TRBJ1-2
CDR3: CASRGDRENGYTF
DNA: TGTGCCAGCAGAGGTGACAGGGAAAATGGCTACACCTTC

size: NA
V: TRBV30
D: NA
J: TRBJ2-1
CDR3: CAWSVPGRASLFF
DNA: TGTGCCTGGAGTGTACCAGGTCGTGCTAGCTTGTTCTTC

size: NA
V: TRBV28
D: NA
J: TRBJ1-6
CDR3: CASSRRGKAVSPLHF
DNA: TGTGCCAGCAGTCGTCGGGGGAAAGCAGTTTCACCCCTCCACTTT

size: NA
V: TRBV5-1
D: NA
J: TRBJ2-1
CDR3: CASSYRLGGNEQFF
DNA: TGCGCCAGCAGCTACCGCCTAGGAGGCAATGAGCAGTTCTTC

size: NA
V: TRBV7-7
D: TRBD2
J: TRBJ2-3
CDR3: CASSQGLAGSTDTQYF
DNA: TGTGCTAGCAGCCAGGGACTAGCGGGGAGCACAGATACGCAGTATTTT

size: few
V: TRBV6-1
D: NA
J: TRBJ1-1
CDR3: CASSDLTGSTEAFF
DNA: TGTGCCAGCAGTGATTTGACAGGAAGCACTGAAGCTTTCTTT

size: NA
V: TRBV7-3
D: NA
J: TRBJ2-1
CDR3: CASRSQGQIYNEQFF
DNA: TGTGCCAGCAGGTCGCAGGGACAAATCTACAATGAGCAGTTCTTC

size: NA
V: TRBV27
D: NA
J: TRBJ2-7
CDR3: CASSSTSYEQYF
DNA: TGTGCCAGCAGCTCCACTAGCTACGAGCAGTACTTC

size: few
V: TRBV6-5
D: NA
J: TRBJ1-1
CDR3: CASSYSIATSSVAFF
DNA: TGTGCCAGCAGTTACTCAATAGCTACTTCCAGTGTAGCTTTCTTT

size: NA
V: TRBV11-2
D: TRBD2
J: TRBJ2-7
CDR3: CASSLVASGSSYEQYF
DNA: TGTGCCAGCAGCTTAGTGGCTAGCGGGAGCTCCTACGAGCAGTACTTC

size: NA
V: TRBV6-6
D: NA
J: TRBJ1-5
CDR3: CASIADSNQPQHF
DNA: TGTGCCAGCATCGCGGATAGCAATCAGCCCCAGCATTTT

size: few
V: TRBV18
D: NA
J: TRBJ2-5
CDR3: CASTAPAGETQYF
DNA: TGTGCCAGCACGGCCCCGGCGGGGGAGACCCAGTACTTC

size: NA
V: TRBV6-4
D: NA
J: TRBJ1-5
CDR3: CASSELKNQPQHF
DNA: TGTGCCAGCAGCGAGCTTAAGAATCAGCCCCAGCATTTT

size: NA
V: TRBV2
D: NA
J: TRBJ1-5
CDR3: CASSDRTNSNQPQHF
DNA: TGTGCCAGCAGTGACAGGACTAATAGCAATCAGCCCCAGCATTTT

size: NA
V: TRBV19
D: NA
J: TRBJ2-1
CDR3: CASTNVPLGAQGHEQFF
DNA: TGTGCCAGTACCAATGTCCCCCTAGGAGCCCAAGGCCATGAGCAGTTCTTC

size: NA
V: TRBV6-5
D: NA
J: TRBJ2-7
CDR3: CASSSGSPLGRQYF
DNA: TGTGCCAGCAGCTCCGGGAGCCCCCTAGGAAGGCAGTACTTC

size: NA
V: TRBV28
D: NA
J: TRBJ2-7
CDR3: CASSFFTGPYEQYF
DNA: TGTGCCAGCAGTTTCTTCACAGGACCCTACGAGCAGTACTTC

size: NA
V: TRBV6-1
D: TRBD1
J: TRBJ1-3
CDR3: CASSPRQGAVNTIYF
DNA: TGTGCCAGCAGCCCCAGACAGGGGGCAGTAAACACCATATATTTT

size: NA
V: TRBV6-5
D: NA
J: TRBJ1-3
CDR3: CASSYSRGGNTIYF
DNA: TGTGCCAGCAGTTACTCAAGGGGGGGAAACACCATATATTTT

size: NA
V: TRBV5-5
D: TRBD1
J: TRBJ2-3
CDR3: CASSSGTGEFGQYF
DNA: TGTGCCAGCAGCTCCGGGACAGGGGAGTTCGGGCAGTATTTT

size: NA
V: TRBV29-1
D: NA
J: TRBJ1-1
CDR3: CSVEDLQGDTEAFF
DNA: TGCAGCGTTGAAGATTTACAGGGTGACACTGAAGCTTTCTTT

size: NA
V: TRBV15
D: TRBD2
J: TRBJ2-1
CDR3: CATSRALAGVGEQFF
DNA: TGTGCCACCAGCAGAGCACTAGCGGGAGTCGGTGAGCAGTTCTTC

size: NA
V: TRBV6-1
D: NA
J: TRBJ2-7
CDR3: CASSEVLRGYEQYF
DNA: TGTGCCAGTAGTGAAGTGCTCAGGGGATACGAGCAGTACTTC